This T cell receptor (beta chain) was identified in a study of blood T cell repertoires in COVID-19 (dated by TCRdb to the early 2020s). Context from the whole study: Samples from collaborators originated in the United States, Italy and Spain and spanned both the acute and convalescent phases of COVID-19. The samples were drawn from two sources: the first 160 participants of the ongoing ImmuneRACE study, and some 1,300 subjects contributed by 6 global collaborators. A freely available public database, intended as a resource for researchers studying the immune response to SARS-CoV-2, is where the repertoires were released. A de-identified subject ID, COVID-19 status, age in years and sex were almost always included in the sample metadata. Where available, HLA class I and class II types were obtained from metadata supplied by the sample provider rather than from assay-based typing. The material from the prospective study consisted of cDNA or gDNA derived from T cells, B-cell-depleted T cells, or PBMCs. Deeply sampled blood TCRbeta repertoires from subjects exposed to, actively infected with, or recovered from COVID-19 were included in the dataset. The full study reports these points: How much clinical and demographic metadata was included differed by source and by participant, and the metadata was provided uncurated.

V was cut back by 2 bases and J by 4 bases, leaving a gap of 11 bases between them. CDR1 and CDR2, looked up from the germline V gene, are SGHTA and FQGNSA. CDR3 length: 14 amino acids, cysteine to phenylalanine. The sequence is cut down to CDR3 DNA, 42 bases in frame from base 1. Turning to this clone: The antigen this receptor binds is unknown. No much larger clone is present one base from it, and per-base qualities are unavailable.

The immunoSEQ Assay, a bias-controlled multiplex PCR, was used to amplify TCRbeta CDR3 regions from genomic DNA. The published analysis was carried out like this. The number of nucleated cells in each sample was estimated by amplification of reference gene primers within the assay. To quantify the absolute abundance of each unique TCRbeta CDR3 rearrangement, sequence reads were collapsed and filtered. For each sample, productive Simpson clonality was calculated as the square root of Simpson's diversity index across productive rearrangements. In TCRdb, the immuneACCESS table is reduced to in-frame sequences with V and J assigned. These tables do not hold every clone; where another copy was compared, an unresolved V gene accounts for under half, and the others remain unexplained. The V and J calls and clone size were taken over from that table, and D and trimming were inferred from the DNA. Across this sample there are under 200,000 clones, with less than 85% seen only once. The ten largest make up approximately 12% of the sample.

Participants in the prospective study were aged roughly 18 to 89 years, lived in about two dozen United States geographic areas, and enrolled through a virtual design. To assign participants to cohorts, the prospective study relied on clinical history that participants themselves reported in a screening survey and a study questionnaire. Recovered participants in ImmuneRACE Cohort 3 were defined by two consecutive negative NP/OP PCR tests, clearance by a healthcare professional, or resolution of symptoms. In the prospective study, mobile phlebotomists collected whole blood, serum and a nasopharyngeal or oropharyngeal swab from each participant. Additional blood draws and questionnaires over an approximately two-month period could optionally be provided by prospective study participants. Before DNA extraction, blood samples from the prospective study were shipped at room temperature or frozen.

The sequenced material came from PBMCs or T cells enriched from blood (not recorded which). In this chain, TRBV7-2 is recombined with TRBJ1-1; the best D guess is TRBD1, with 6 bases matching. The clonotype was recovered from a middle-aged man who had recovered from COVID-19. CDR3 reads: CASSLHRESTEAFF. The bases read TGTGCCAGCAGCTTACACAGGGAAAGCACTGAAGCTTTCTTT.